The T cell receptor (beta chain) under discussion was sequenced for a study of shared clonotypes between healthy human individuals (dated by TCRdb to between 2020 and 2021). With respect to the entire study: The cohort comprised a couple of women and three men aged 18 to 49 years. For each donor, three plates each were used for CD4 naive and CD4 memory, two plates were used for CD8 naive, and one plate was used for CD8 memory. To estimate repertoire size and how much clonotypes are shared between individuals, the study performed deep sequencing of blood TCR repertoires from a few healthy adults. Libraries were prepared and TCR repertoires were sequenced by different laboratories using diverse techniques, in order to increase sequencing depth and limit assay-specific biases. Per donor, leukapheresis produced somewhere between about 0.9 and 9.5 billion PBMCs. What the authors observed across the whole study: Because the study included only a small number of donors, the genetic and exposure-history diversity represented was limited. Incomplete sequencing was indicated by rarefaction of sorted-subset datasets, despite the large sequencing depth. Compared with non-shared clonotypes, clonotypes shared by all four sorted-subset donors had higher generation probabilities. Larger estimated clonotype richness was generally found for naive subsets than for memory subsets. Sampling was restricted to blood, and TCR repertoires in tissues likely differ from the TCR repertoires found in blood. When four donors were compared, the shared fraction of clonotypes was about 5% for naive CD4, around 4% for naive CD8, 2.3% for memory CD4, and roughly 0.43% for memory CD8. Based on pairwise subsampling, the degree of clonotype sharing among donors was expected to be affected by sequencing depth.

TCR CDR3 regions were amplified from genomic DNA by multiplex PCR using the deep immunoSEQ assay. For each cell subset, the extracted genomic DNA was distributed evenly across all wells of several immunoSEQ 96-well plates, and each plate served as one replicate. For sorted subsets, roughly 0.2 ug genomic DNA, equal to tens of thousands of T cell genomes, was loaded into each replicate PCR. Purified libraries were quantified with a Qubit 3.0 fluorometer, sized on a Bioanalyzer 2100, and re-quantified with the KAPA Library Quantification kit. Each immunoSEQ 96-well plate was sequenced on its own single-read 150-cycle Illumina NextSeq 550 flow cell. The paper's data handling went like this. Because the immunoSEQ output held only junctional sequences and lacked quality scores, the filtering could not match the filtering applied to full-length reads. To assign V/J genes and CDR3, sequences were annotated against IMGT germline references using PyIR, a Python wrapper for IgBLAST v1.9. Reads were filtered out if the reads had weak V/J assignments (E-value above 1e-6), no CDR3, stop codons, out-of-frame junctions, or ambiguous translated residues. A V3J clonotype was defined by an identical inferred V gene, J gene, and CDR3 amino acid sequence. Percentage overlap between repertoires was computed as shared unique clonotypes divided by the size of the smaller repertoire. Richness of each repertoire was evaluated using RTK rarefaction, the Chao1 estimator, and Recon v2.1 estimates of unobserved clonotypes. For all TCRbeta clonotypes obtained by the gDNA method from a few donors, generation probabilities were computed with OLGA. In its TCRdb copy, this immuneACCESS table keeps in-frame sequences only and misses some clones. Where compared with another copy, unresolved V genes explain less than half of these, and the others have no known cause. From that table come the V and J calls and clone size; the DNA was used to work out D and trimming. The sample has more than 2 million clones on record, 85% to 95% of them singletons. In total, the top ten clones hold under 0.15% of the sample.

Details on this clone: Its antigen is still unknown. No much larger clonotype is one base removed from it; base qualities were not supplied.

The donors were healthy, HIV-negative adults who had no recently reported acute infections or vaccinations. Only Caucasian adults living in Nashville, Tennessee, USA were represented among the donors. CD4+ T cells were enriched through magnetic negative selection, after which naive cells were positively selected on CD45RA and the remaining negative fraction served as the memory subset. Blood was obtained by leukapheresis, after which PBMCs were separated by Ficoll-Histopaque density gradient centrifugation and cryopreserved in liquid nitrogen vapor phase. Purity and quantity of every magnetically sorted T cell population were checked by analytical flow cytometry. Genomic DNA was isolated from each sorted fraction and quantified by UV absorbance on a Nanodrop 2000c. CDR3 length: 13 amino acids, cysteine to phenylalanine. Of the read, only the CDR3 DNA is kept; its 39 bases are in frame from base 1. The junction carries 7 bases between V and J, which are trimmed by 4 bases and 2 bases respectively. For CDR1 and CDR2, the germline V gene (reference sequence) lists WNHNN and SYGVQD.

The material sequenced was naive CD4+ T cells sorted from blood. Reading the label with the study, this specimen's cell subset or site is: CD45RA+ positively selected. The sequence joins TRBV10-1 to TRBJ2-3; the D gene identity is not certain. This clonotype originated in a young man in good health. The CDR3 protein is CASSAPATDTQYF. Here is the DNA: TGCGCCAGCAGTGCGCCTGCCACAGATACGCAGTATTTT.